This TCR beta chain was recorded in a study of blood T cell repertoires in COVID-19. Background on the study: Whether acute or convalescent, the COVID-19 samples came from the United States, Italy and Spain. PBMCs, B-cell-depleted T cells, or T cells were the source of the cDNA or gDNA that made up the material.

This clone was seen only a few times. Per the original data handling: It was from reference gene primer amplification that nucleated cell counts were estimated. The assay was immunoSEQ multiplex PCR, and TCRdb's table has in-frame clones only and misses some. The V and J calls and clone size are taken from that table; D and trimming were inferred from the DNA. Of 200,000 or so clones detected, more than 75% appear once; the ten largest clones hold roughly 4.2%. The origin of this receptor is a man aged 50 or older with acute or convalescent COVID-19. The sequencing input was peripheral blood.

The CDR3, as DNA: TGTGCCAGCAGCCAAGATCAGGCCTCTGGAAACACCATATATTTT. It specifies CASSQDQASGNTIYF. The rearrangement links TRBV14 to TRBJ1-3, with D unresolved. Looked up from germline, CDR1 is SGHDN and CDR2 is FVKESK. With 0 bases removed from V and 0 bases from J, the gap between germline ends came to 6 bases. The CDR3 is 15 residues long.